These T cell receptor beta chains were read from a single sample in a study of blood T cell repertoires in COVID-19. Clones were sequenced by immunoSEQ multiplex PCR, and TCRdb holds only the in-frame ones, with some missing. This sample carries under 300,000 clones, roughly 89% of them seen once, and the ten largest clones take about 0.94%. Sequencing was performed on peripheral blood. Source of these receptors: a woman aged 40 to 55 who had recovered from COVID-19. CDR3s include the opening cysteine and the closing phenylalanine or tryptophan. The D gene is left open where the match is weak. Some rows have no size entry. The others give once, few or many, or a class for an expanded clone.

>NA|TRBD1|TRBJ2-6|TRBV7-9
TGTGCCAGCAGCTCGACAGGGTCTCTCTCTGGGGCCAACGTCCTGACTTTC
CASSSTGSLSGANVLTF
>NA|NA|TRBJ2-7|TRBV30
TGTGCCTGGAGTGTCCCCAGGGGACGATACGAGCAGTACTTC
CAWSVPRGRYEQYF
>NA|TRBD2|TRBJ2-1|TRBV5-1
TGCGCCAGCAGCTTGGGAGCGGGAAGCTCCTACAATGAGCAGTTCTTC
CASSLGAGSSYNEQFF
>NA|NA|TRBJ2-3|TRBV7-2
TGTGCCAGCAGTCCGCGGCACGGCACAGATACGCAGTATTTT
CASSPRHGTDTQYF
>NA|TRBD2|TRBJ2-3|TRBV28
TGTGCCAGCAGTTTAGGCGGGAGCATCGATACGCAGTATTTT
CASSLGGSIDTQYF
>few|NA|TRBJ1-2|TRBV11-2
TGTGCCAGCAGCTTACGAATAGGACAGCAAGATGGCTACACCTTC
CASSLRIGQQDGYTF
>NA|TRBD2|TRBJ2-4|TRBV13
TGTGCCAGCAGCTTAGCGGGGGGTTCAAACATTCAGTACTTC
CASSLAGGSNIQYF
>NA|TRBD1|TRBJ2-7|TRBV6-5
TGTGCCAGCAGTTCCGGGACAGGGGGCTACGAGCAGTACTTC
CASSSGTGGYEQYF
>NA|NA|TRBJ1-2|TRBV18
TGTGCCAGCTCACCACGGGAGGCTAGCTATGGCTACACCTTC
CASSPREASYGYTF
>NA|TRBD1|TRBJ1-5|TRBV3-1/TRBV3-2
TGTGCCAGCAGCCTATCGCGGACAGGACCTTTTTACTTT
CASSLSRTGPFYF
>NA|TRBD2|TRBJ2-7|TRBV7-8
TGTGCCAGCAGCGAAGCCGGGACTAACTACGAGCAGTACTTC
CASSEAGTNYEQYF
>NA|NA|TRBJ1-2|TRBV6-1
TGTGCCAGCAGTGAAGTCGGAGCCACTAACTATGGCTACACCTTC
CASSEVGATNYGYTF
>NA|TRBD2|TRBJ2-1|TRBV7-6
TGTGCCAGCAGCTTAGGCTTAGCGTCGGCGGGAGTCACTAATGAGCAGTTCTTC
CASSLGLASAGVTNEQFF
>NA|NA|TRBJ2-7|TRBV28
TGTGCCAGCAGTTTAGGGCAGGGTGTAGAGCAGTACTTC
CASSLGQGVEQYF
>NA|NA|TRBJ1-3|TRBV28
TGTGCCAGCAGTCCACACAGTGGAAACACCATATATTTT
CASSPHSGNTIYF
>NA|NA|TRBJ2-1|TRBV2
TGTGCCAGCGCTGGACAGAGCATTTACAATGAGCAGTTCTTC
CASAGQSIYNEQFF
>NA|NA|TRBJ2-7|TRBV9
TGTGCCAGCAGCCACGGGGATGCCGAGCAGTACTTC
CASSHGDAEQYF
>NA|TRBD2|TRBJ2-7|TRBV19
TGTGCCAGTAGTATAGGACTAGCGGGAGCAGACGAGCAGTACTTC
CASSIGLAGADEQYF
>NA|TRBD2|TRBJ2-2|TRBV3-1/TRBV3-2
TGTGCCAGCAGCCAAGAAGCGGGAAACACCGGGGAGCTGTTTTTT
CASSQEAGNTGELFF
>NA|TRBD1|TRBJ2-2|TRBV7-9
TGTGCCAGCAGCTTCGGACAGGGGCTGAACACCGGGGAGCTGTTTTTT
CASSFGQGLNTGELFF
>NA|NA|TRBJ1-2|TRBV2
TGTGCCAGCAGGTCCGGGGTCGGAGGCTACACCTTC
CASRSGVGGYTF
>NA|NA|TRBJ2-1|TRBV19
TGTGCCAGTAAGATCGGGAAAGCGGGCTACAATGAGCAGTTCTTC
CASKIGKAGYNEQFF
>NA|TRBD2|TRBJ2-3|TRBV30
TGTGCCTGGAGTGTCCTCAGCGGGAGAGCAACGCAGTATTTT
CAWSVLSGRATQYF
>NA|TRBD2|TRBJ2-7|TRBV19
TGTGCCAGTAGTAAACTAGCGGGCTACGAGCAGTACTTC
CASSKLAGYEQYF
>once|NA|TRBJ1-1|TRBV5-5
TGTGCCAGCAGCTTCACACTGAACACTGAAGCTTTCTTT
CASSFTLNTEAFF
>NA|TRBD1|TRBJ1-2|TRBV12-3/TRBV12-4
TGTGCCAGCAGGCAGGGGGACTATGGCTACACCTTC
CASRQGDYGYTF
>NA|TRBD2|TRBJ2-3|TRBV28
TGTGCCAGCAGTTCCCTTTGGATAGCGGGAAACACAGATACGCAGTATTTT
CASSSLWIAGNTDTQYF
>NA|NA|TRBJ1-3|TRBV5-1
TGCGCCAGCAGCCCCCAGACCGGCCGGAGCTCTGGAAACACCATATATTTT
CASSPQTGRSSGNTIYF
>NA|TRBD1|TRBJ2-2|TRBV6-1
TGTGCCAGCAGGACACAGGGGCACACCGGGGAGCTGTTTTTT
CASRTQGHTGELFF
>many|NA|TRBJ2-7|TRBV27
TGTGCCAGCAGTCCCAGCAGGGGAGAGCAGTACTTC
CASSPSRGEQYF
>NA|NA|TRBJ1-1|TRBV2
TGTGCCAGCAGGGGACAATCGAACACTGAAGCTTTCTTT
CASRGQSNTEAFF
>NA|NA|TRBJ2-3|TRBV28
TGTGCCACTGACAAAGCTAGCACAGATACGCAGTATTTT
CATDKASTDTQYF
>NA|TRBD2|TRBJ2-3|TRBV7-3
TGTGCCAGCAGCGTCGTCGGGACTAGCGGGAGCACAGATACGCAGTATTTT
CASSVVGTSGSTDTQYF
>NA|NA|TRBJ2-5|TRBV7-9
TGTGCCAGCATGGGGCCAGGGGCAGGGGAGACCCAGTACTTC
CASMGPGAGETQYF
>NA|TRBD2|TRBJ2-2|TRBV9
TGTGCCAGCAGCGAACCGGGACTAGCGGGGTCCGGGGAGCTGTTTTTT
CASSEPGLAGSGELFF
>NA|TRBD2|TRBJ2-2|TRBV7-9
TGTGCCAGCAGCTTGAAAACTAGCGGGAGCACCGGGGAGCTGTTTTTT
CASSLKTSGSTGELFF
>NA|NA|TRBJ2-7|TRBV19
TGTGCCAGTAGTATAGAGCTAGGAGCGGCTTACGAGCAGTACTTC
CASSIELGAAYEQYF
>NA|NA|TRBJ1-1|TRBV3-1/TRBV3-2
TGTGCCAGCAGCCTAAAACAACTGAACACTGAAGCTTTCTTT
CASSLKQLNTEAFF
>NA|TRBD2|TRBJ2-7|TRBV2
TGTGCCAGCAGTGAAGCGGCTAGCGGGAGTGATGAGCAGTACTTC
CASSEAASGSDEQYF
>NA|NA|TRBJ2-3|TRBV9
TGTGCCAGCAGCCCAAGTGGAGATCCAGATACGCAGTATTTT
CASSPSGDPDTQYF
>once|NA|TRBJ1-2|TRBV6-5
TGTGCCAGCAGACTTGGACAGTTATCTGGCTACACCTTC
CASRLGQLSGYTF
>NA|TRBD2|TRBJ2-7|TRBV5-5
TGTGCCAGCAGCCCAACTAGCGGCGAAAGCTCCTACGAGCAGTACTTC
CASSPTSGESSYEQYF
>NA|NA|TRBJ2-2|TRBV29-1
TGCAGCGTTGCGCCCGGCACCGGGGAGCTGTTTTTT
CSVAPGTGELFF
>NA|NA|TRBJ2-1|TRBV12-5
TGTGCTAGTGGTTTGGTACGACTGGCGGGAATCTACAATGAGCAGTTCTTC
CASGLVRLAGIYNEQFF
>NA|NA|TRBJ2-2|TRBV7-8
TGTGCCAGCAGCTTAGCGTCTTCCGGCGGGGAGCTGTTTTTT
CASSLASSGGELFF
>NA|TRBD2|TRBJ2-7|TRBV9
TGTGCCAGCAGTCAAAGCGGGGGGGCCTACGAGCAGTACTTC
CASSQSGGAYEQYF
>NA|NA|TRBJ2-7|TRBV11-2
TGTGCCAGCAGCGTTACAAGCGAGCAGTACTTC
CASSVTSEQYF
>many|NA|TRBJ2-4|TRBV27
TGTGCCAGGAACCCCTCCGACAGGAAGGAAGATAAAAACATTCAGTACTTC
CARNPSDRKEDKNIQYF
>few|TRBD1|TRBJ2-3|TRBV7-8
TGTGCCAGCGGGACAGGAACGAGCACAGATACGCAGTATTTT
CASGTGTSTDTQYF
>NA|NA|TRBJ2-1|TRBV15
TGTGCCACCAGCAGAGCCCGCCTCCAGAACAATGAGCAGTTCTTC
CATSRARLQNNEQFF
>NA|NA|TRBJ1-3|TRBV25-1
TGTGCCAGCAGTGACCTTACAGGGACGGGAAACACCATATATTTT
CASSDLTGTGNTIYF
>NA|NA|TRBJ2-3|TRBV30
TGTGCCTGGAGTCCGCGGACTGGTACGCAGTATTTT
CAWSPRTGTQYF
>NA|TRBD1|TRBJ2-7|TRBV10-3
TGTGCCATCAGCGACGGACAGGGGACGCACGAGCAGTACTTC
CAISDGQGTHEQYF
>once|TRBD1|TRBJ2-5|TRBV7-2
TGTGCCAGCAGCTTTCCCGGGACAGGGGGCGCGAAGACCCAGTACTTC
CASSFPGTGGAKTQYF
>NA|NA|TRBJ1-1|TRBV28
TGTGCCAGCAGTCTCCGGGTTCACACTGAAGCTTTCTTT
CASSLRVHTEAFF
>once|TRBD2|TRBJ2-7|TRBV7-9
TGTGCCAGCAGCTTGAGAGCGGGAGTCCCCTACGAGCAGTACTTC
CASSLRAGVPYEQYF
>NA|NA|TRBJ1-1|TRBV7-8
TGTGCCAGCAGCTTAGGGCGGGCCGGGGGGAACACTGAAGCTTTCTTT
CASSLGRAGGNTEAFF
>NA|TRBD1|TRBJ1-2|TRBV27
TGTGCCAGCAGCTCTACAGGACAGGGGACAGGAGGCTACACCTTC
CASSSTGQGTGGYTF
>NA|NA|TRBJ1-4|TRBV30
TGTGCCTGGAGTGTACGCGGCGGGGATGAAAAACTGTTTTTT
CAWSVRGGDEKLFF